This T cell receptor beta chain was captured by sequencing in a study of T-cell reconstitution after alpha-beta-depleted transplantation in children (dated by TCRdb to the mid-2010s). Regarding the research as a whole: The study quantitatively tracked T-cell immune reconstitution after TCRalphabeta/CD19-depleted allogeneic hematopoietic cell transplantation in children using TCR repertoire profiling. Results the study describes overall, beyond this receptor: About two months after transplant, the apparently early recovery of alphabetaT-cell counts reportedly depended on just several hundred clones that had expanded rapidly and came from non-depleted graft cells. Over subsequent months, a decline in hyperexpanded clone frequencies was noted, and after one year, T-cell counts and TCRbeta diversity were mostly ascribed to newly produced T cells. In some patients, high TCRbeta diversity at day 60 was attributed to recipient T cells and intrathymic progenitors that had survived conditioning.

Read against the paper, the sample's treatment or condition label means: allogeneic hematopoietic cell transplantation with graft depleted of TCRalphabeta T cells and CD19 B cells. TCRalphabeta/CD19-depleted allogeneic hematopoietic cell grafts were given to the transplant recipients, all of whom were children. The CDR3 has 16 amino acids, counting the end cysteine and phenylalanine. Here the CDR3 DNA is all that survives: 48 bases in frame from base 1. Trimming costs V 2 bases and J 0 bases, and their ends lie 11 bases apart. Via the germline V gene (reference sequence), CDR1 is SEHNR and CDR2 FQNEAQ. This clonotype was detected ten times or more. What this receptor recognizes is not known. Base quality data are lacking; no much larger clone is found one base away. Receptors were amplified or captured by PCR. Sequenced on an Illumina HiSeq 2500. Molecular barcoding was employed in the preparation of TCR libraries, with unique molecular identifiers being used to normalize TCRbeta repertoire quantification. TCRdb reprocessing: public reads trimmed at Q25 with fastp, clones called with MiXCR, in-frame beta chains kept. Here each entry gathers all rows of one CDR3 protein and keeps the most common genes and DNA. This sample gives almost 500,000 distinct CDR3 sequences in total; about 10% of them show up just once. The ten largest clones represent 2% of the sample.

The sequence links TRBV7-9 to TRBJ2-4, with no D gene named confidently. This material consisted of PBMCs, taken before TCRalphabeta/CD19-depleted stem cell transplant. The source is a child under 10 years old with inherited bone marrow failure, due to receive a stem cell transplant. The sequence in DNA is TGTGCCAGCAGCTTATGGGGTGCGCTAGCCAAAAACATTCAGTACTTC. Translated, this gives CASSLWGALAKNIQYF.